This T cell receptor beta chain stems from a study of graft-versus-host responses after intestinal transplantation. Study results and limitations: GvH clones surfaced in recipient marrow, some emerging earlier in ileum or blood.

The data were produced by immunoSEQ multiplex PCR, yet TCRdb's version contains in-frame clones alone and is incomplete. The table lists some 85,000 clones, about nine tenths of them singletons. With respect to this clone: Antigen specificity is unknown.

This sequence originates from a human donor who was the organ donor for an intestinal transplant. The starting material was unstimulated CD8+ T cells sorted from spleen or lymph node cells, obtained before transplant.

CDR3 loop: CASSVATGASQPQHF. The DNA for the CDR3 is TGCGCCAGCAGTGTGGCGACAGGGGCGAGTCAGCCCCAGCATTTT. This chain uses TRBV10-1 with TRBJ1-5, with 8 bases matching TRBD1. Germline V CDR1 and CDR2: WNHNN, SYGVQD (reference sequence). V lost 4 bases, J lost 6 bases, and 8 bases stayed unmatched. This CDR3 contains 15 residues.